The 7 T cell receptor beta chains below come from one sample, sequenced in a study of blood T cell repertoires in COVID-19. Method: immunoSEQ multiplex PCR; TCRdb's copy keeps in-frame clones and lacks some. This sample has about 250,000 clones; almost 90% occur once, and the top ten carry around 1.5%. The sample was peripheral blood. Every receptor here comes from an elderly man with acute or convalescent COVID-19.

This clone was counted a single time. This chain links TRBV29-1 with TRBJ2-3, with 10 bases matching TRBD2. J was trimmed by 3 bases and V by 6 bases; bases with no gene match: 12. The CDR3 is 16 amino acids. CDR1 and CDR2 (germline): SQVTM, ANQGSEA. The CDR3 sequence is CSVMDSSGSGTDTQYF. CDR3 DNA: TGCAGCGTGATGGACTCTAGCGGGAGTGGAACAGATACGCAGTATTTT.

The chain uses TRBV9 and TRBJ2-3, with TRBD2 as a possible D gene (6 bases). Per germline, CDR1 SGDLS and CDR2 YYNGEE. V gave up 4 bases and J gave up 2 bases, with 14 bases separating them. This CDR3 comprises 15 residues. CDR3 sequence reads: CASSLRGVYTDTQYF. As DNA, the CDR3 is TGTGCCAGCAGCTTGCGCGGGGTGTACACAGATACGCAGTATTTT.

The chain combines TRBV6-1 with TRBJ1-6, with TRBD1 matching 8 bases. Germline CDR1 is MNHNS and CDR2 is SASEGT. The junction had 6 bases not matched to a gene; V was cut back by 4 bases and J by 4 bases. The CDR3 extends over 16 amino acids. As DNA, the CDR3 is TGTGCCAGCAGTGGGGACAGGTCAGCATATAATTCACCCCTCCACTTT. Residues: CASSGDRSAYNSPLHF.

The chain couples TRBV4-2 to TRBJ2-3; TRBD2 aligns across 9 bases. CDR3 size: 17 residues. CDR1 and CDR2 (germline): LGHNA, YNFKEQ. The V and J ends lost 0 bases and 2 bases, in that order; junction bases with no gene match: 6. The CDR3 bases are TGTGCCAGCAGCCAAGATGTCAGCGGGGGGACCACAGATACGCAGTATTTT. Translation: CASSQDVSGGTTDTQYF.

The chain links TRBV12-3 or TRBV12-4 to TRBJ1-2, with 7 nucleotides matching TRBD1. The CDR3 is 13 amino acids. V trimming: 2 bases; J trimming: 8 bases; junction bases outside the gene matches: 5. The CDR3 sequence: CASSLRDSVGYTF. As DNA, the CDR3 is TGTGCCAGCAGTTTAAGGGACAGCGTGGGCTACACCTTC.

The chain joins TRBV5-4 to TRBJ2-3; no definite D call. The CDR3 contains 14 residues. From germline, CDR1 is SGHNT and CDR2 YYREEE (reference sequence). V lost 0 bases to trimming and J lost 4 bases, with 9 bases between them. Here the CDR3 reads CASSLVSTSDTQYF. In nucleotides, the CDR3 is TGTGCCAGCAGCTTGGTATCGACATCAGATACGCAGTATTTT. The full variable domain, with the rest looked up from reference TRBV5-4 and TRBJ2-3, is ETGVTQSPTHLIKTRGQQVTLRCSSQSGHNTVSWYQQALGQGPQFIFQYYREEENGRGNFPPRFSGLQFPNYSSELNVNALELDDSALYLCASSLVSTSDTQYFGPGTRLTVL.

The chain combines TRBV9 with TRBJ2-5; tentatively, D is TRBD2 (7 bases). Trimming removed 1 base at V and 5 bases at J, with 15 bases between. Germline V lookup: CDR1 SGDLS, CDR2 YYNGEE. The CDR3 spans 15 residues. CDR3 nucleotide sequence: TGTGCCAGCAGCGTAATGGGAGGGCAGGGGGAGACCCAGTACTTC. This translates into CASSVMGGQGETQYF.